This is a list of T cell receptor beta chains from one sample in a study of blood T cell repertoires in COVID-19. Using immunoSEQ multiplex PCR, the repertoire was profiled, and TCRdb retains in-frame clones only, with some absent. The profile shows 9,500 to 12,000 clones, approximately 79% of them singletons. Sequenced input: peripheral blood. The receptors originated from a man between 65 and 85 years old with active COVID-19. Both conserved end residues are part of each CDR3. The D gene is left open where the match is weak. Rows give clone size only sometimes, using once, few, many, or a class for an expanded clone.

d_call j_call clone_size v_call cdr3_nt cdr3_aa
. TRBJ1-6 . TRBV5-8 TGTGCCAGCAGGGCAACAGGGCGTTTTAGGAATTCACCCCTCCACTTT CASRATGRFRNSPLHF
. TRBJ2-5 . TRBV7-2 TGTGCCAGCAGCTTAGGTGCAGGGCTGGAGACCCAGTACTTC CASSLGAGLETQYF
. TRBJ2-7 . TRBV5-1 TGCGCCAGCAGCCGGGACAAAATAGAGCAGTACTTC CASSRDKIEQYF
. TRBJ1-1 . TRBV19 TGTGCCAGTAGTATTTGGGGCAGCACTGAAGCTTTCTTT CASSIWGSTEAFF
TRBD1 TRBJ2-3 . TRBV7-3 TGTGCCAGCAGCTTAACAACAGGGGGAACAGATACGCAGTATTTT CASSLTTGGTDTQYF
TRBD1 TRBJ2-1 once TRBV5-4 TGTGCCAGTTTACAGGGGGCGACCGCCTCCTACAATGAGCAGTTCTTC CASLQGATASYNEQFF
. TRBJ1-6 few TRBV4-3 TGCGCCAGCAGCCAGCAGCGGGGTTCACCCCTCCACTTT CASSQQRGSPLHF
. TRBJ1-1 . TRBV6-6 TGTGCCAGCAGTTCTCAGGAGAACACTGAAGCTTTCTTT CASSSQENTEAFF
. TRBJ1-6 . TRBV7-9 TGTGCCAGCAGCTATTACAGAGATTCACCCCTCCACTTT CASSYYRDSPLHF
. TRBJ2-3 . TRBV6-1 TGTGCCAGCAGCGAAGGGGGGGGGCTCACAGATACGCAGTATTTT CASSEGGGLTDTQYF
TRBD1 TRBJ1-1 . TRBV9 TGTGCCAGCAGCGTAGCGGCAGGGGGCCCGAACACTGAAGCTTTCTTT CASSVAAGGPNTEAFF
TRBD1 TRBJ1-1 . TRBV20-1 TGCAGTGCTAGTGTCCCGGGACAGGGGTTGACTGAAGCTTTCTTT CSASVPGQGLTEAFF
TRBD2 TRBJ2-2 . TRBV30 TGTGCCTGGAAAGGACTAGCGGGGGCCACGAACACCGGGGAGCTGTTTTTT CAWKGLAGATNTGELFF
. TRBJ2-7 . TRBV5-8 TGTGCCAGCAGCTTAACGGGAGGGGGCCCTTCCGAGCAGTACTTC CASSLTGGGPSEQYF
. TRBJ2-3 . TRBV5-1 TGCGCCAGCAGCTTGGGAGCTAGCTCTCGTAAAACAAGCACAGATACGCAGTATTTT CASSLGASSRKTSTDTQYF
TRBD1 TRBJ1-3 . TRBV5-1 TGCGCCAGCAGCTCGACAGGGGGCTCTGGAAACACCATATATTTT CASSSTGGSGNTIYF
TRBD2 TRBJ2-2 . TRBV4-1 TGCGCCAGCAGCCAAGGAACTAGCGGGGGGGCGAGCACCGGGGAGCTGTTTTTT CASSQGTSGGASTGELFF
. TRBJ1-1 . TRBV6-5 TGTGCCAGCAGCAACGAACAGGCGAACACTGAAGCTTTCTTT CASSNEQANTEAFF
TRBD1 TRBJ2-5 . TRBV2 TGTGCCAGGGGACAGGGGGCTCAAGAGACCCAGTACTTC CARGQGAQETQYF
. TRBJ1-1 . TRBV5-6 TGTGCCAGCAGTTACGATTGGGGGCGCACTGAAGCTTTCTTT CASSYDWGRTEAFF
TRBD1 TRBJ2-5 few TRBV5-1 TGCGCCAGCAGCTTGGATGGACAGGGTTCAGGAGAGACCCAGTACTTC CASSLDGQGSGETQYF
TRBD1 TRBJ2-7 . TRBV7-9 TGTGCCAGCAGGCCTACAGGGGCATACGAGCAGTACTTC CASRPTGAYEQYF
TRBD2 TRBJ2-1 . TRBV5-1 TGCGCCAGCAGCCCCGGACTAGATAGTAGCACGGGGTTCTTC CASSPGLDSSTGFF
TRBD1 TRBJ1-1 once TRBV3-1/TRBV3-2 TGTGCCAGCAGTCCAAGGGGGCCGGATTTGTCTGAAGCTTTCTTT CASSPRGPDLSEAFF
. TRBJ2-7 . TRBV5-6 TGTGCCAGCAGCTTGGGGCACGAGCAGTACTTC CASSLGHEQYF
. TRBJ2-4 . TRBV3-1/TRBV3-2 TGTGCCAGCAGCCGAAATCAGGATTTTAAAAACATTCAGTACTTC CASSRNQDFKNIQYF
. TRBJ2-3 . TRBV4-2 TGTGCCAGCAGCAAGATGCGGATAGATACGCAGTATTTT CASSKMRIDTQYF
. TRBJ2-7 once TRBV10-2 TGCGCCAGCAGTGCCAAGGGGGTAGTGCCGGGTGAGCAGTACTTC CASSAKGVVPGEQYF
. TRBJ1-4 few TRBV12-3/TRBV12-4 TGTGCCAGCACCGGGAGGACAAAACTGTTTTTT CASTGRTKLFF
TRBD1 TRBJ2-7 . TRBV14 TGTGCCAGCAGCCAAGCCCACAGGGGCGCTGCCTACGAGCAGTACTTC CASSQAHRGAAYEQYF
. TRBJ2-3 . TRBV29-1 TGCAGCGTTGAATTGGGGGGGGGCCTAACAGATACGCAGTATTTT CSVELGGGLTDTQYF
. TRBJ1-4 . TRBV3-1/TRBV3-2 TGTGCCAGCAGCCTGGCTCGAACAACTAATGAAAAACTGTTTTTT CASSLARTTNEKLFF
. TRBJ1-5 . TRBV10-3 TGTGCCATCAGTGTCGACAGTAATCAGCCCCAGCATTTT CAISVDSNQPQHF
TRBD1 TRBJ2-5 . TRBV3-1/TRBV3-2 TGTGCCAGCAGCCTCCGGGACAGGAGACCCAAGACCCAGTACTTC CASSLRDRRPKTQYF
TRBD2 TRBJ2-1 once TRBV19 TGTGCCAGTAGTCCCCGAGGGAGGGCGAATGAGCAGTTCTTC CASSPRGRANEQFF
. TRBJ2-1 . TRBV24-1 TGTGCCACCAGTGAAAACTATCATTGGTTCTTC CATSENYHWFF
TRBD1 TRBJ1-2 . TRBV3-1/TRBV3-2 TGTGCCAGCAGCCCAGGACAGGGAAGGAACTATGGCTACACCTTC CASSPGQGRNYGYTF
. TRBJ1-5 . TRBV4-1 TGCGCCAGCAGCACTCGACAGGCCAGCAATCAGCCCCAGCATTTT CASSTRQASNQPQHF
. TRBJ1-4 . TRBV5-1 TGCGCCAGCAGCCAGGATGGGGAAAAACTGTTTTTT CASSQDGEKLFF
. TRBJ1-1 once TRBV12-3/TRBV12-4 TGTGCCAGCAGTTCTGGGCCCAACACTGAAGCTTTCTTT CASSSGPNTEAFF